The 19 T cell receptor beta chains listed next were all sequenced from one sample in a study of cytomegalovirus exposure and HLA in healthy donors. Primers included in the PCR were 60 Vbeta and 13 Jbeta primers. Produced via immunoSEQ multiplex PCR; TCRdb's table is partial and in-frame only. Here the sample spans some 120,000 clones, 77% being singletons. Sequencing was performed on PBMCs. The origin of the receptors is a woman aged 40 to 50 in good health and CMV-seropositive.

CDR3 amino acids: CASRDRGRDYGYTF. The CDR3, as DNA: TGTGCCAGCAGGGACAGGGGACGGGACTATGGCTACACCTTC. The genes are TRBV2 and TRBJ1-2; TRBD1 aligns across 9 bases. V gave up 6 bases and J gave up 3 bases; unmatched junction bases: 5. This CDR3 is built from 14 residues. Germline CDR1 and CDR2: SNHLY and FYNNEI.

The chain combines TRBV18 with TRBJ2-1, with TRBD2 matching 11 bases. This CDR3 has 17 amino acids. Germline V gene data show CDR1 as KGHSH and CDR2 as LQKENI. V gave up 1 base and J gave up 1 base; unmatched junction bases: 3. Here the CDR3 DNA reads TGTGCCAGCTCACCACAACTAGCGGGAGCGTCCTACAATGAGCAGTTCTTC. It yields the protein CASSPQLAGASYNEQFF. Complete variable domain (other parts from reference TRBV18 and TRBJ2-1): NAGVMQNPRHLVRRRGQEARLRCSPMKGHSHVYWYRQLPEEGLKFMVYLQKENIIDESGMPKERFSAEFPKEGPSILRIQQVVRGDSAAYFCASSPQLAGASYNEQFFGPGTRLTVL.

This sequence joins TRBV5-1 and TRBJ2-3; tentative D call: TRBD2 (6 bases). The CDR3 runs to 14 residues. Trimming took 4 bases from V and 2 from J, leaving 11 bases between them. In germline, CDR1 is SGHRS, CDR2 YFSETQ. The CDR3 loop reads CASSRGLDTDTQYF. The CDR3 bases are TGCGCCAGCAGCAGGGGACTTGACACAGATACGCAGTATTTT.

This chain uses TRBV29-1 with TRBJ1-2; D gene uncertain. Germline V gene sequence: CDR1 SQVTM, CDR2 ANQGSEA. Trimming removed 8 bases at V and 6 bases at J, with 13 bases between. The CDR3 extends over 11 amino acids. CDR3 nucleotide sequence: TGCAGCTCTCTCGGCCAGGATGGCTACACCTTC. Translating gives CSSLGQDGYTF.

The chain has TRBV19 and TRBJ1-5; perhaps TRBD1 as D (5 bases). Per the germline V gene, CDR1 is LNHDA and CDR2 is SQIVND (reference sequence). The CDR3 runs 15 residues. V lost 1 base to trimming and J lost 2 bases, with 9 bases between them. This chain's CDR3 is CASSIGRVGNQPQHF. The CDR3 coding sequence is TGTGCCAGTAGTATAGGCAGGGTCGGCAATCAGCCCCAGCATTTT.

This chain links TRBV18 with TRBJ1-4; 7 bases align to TRBD1. The J segment lost 8 bases and the V segment lost 3 bases, leaving 9 bases of the junction unmatched. This CDR3 has 15 amino acids. The V gene's germline CDR1 is KGHSH and CDR2 LQKENI. The DNA of the CDR3 is TGTGCCAGCTCACCGCCGGGACAGCGAGAGGAAAAACTGTTTTTT. Translation: CASSPPGQREEKLFF.

This clone came up once. The rearrangement uses TRBV11-2 and TRBJ2-7; tentatively, D is TRBD1 (6 bases). Trimming pared 5 bases from V and 4 bases from J, leaving 15 bases between. Per the germline V gene, CDR1 is SGHAT and CDR2 is FQNNGV. The CDR3 contains 14 residues. The CDR3 DNA reads TGTGCCAGCAGCCTAACAGGACAGACTTACGAGCAGTACTTC. Amino acid sequence: CASSLTGQTYEQYF. Full variable domain (outside the CDR3, taken from reference TRBV11-2 and TRBJ2-7): EAGVAQSPRYKIIEKRQSVAFWCNPISGHATLYWYQQILGQGPKLLIQFQNNGVVDDSQLPKDRFSAERLKGVDSTLKIQPAKLEDSAVYLCASSLTGQTYEQYFGPGTRLTVT.

The gene calls are TRBV19 and TRBJ1-5; 7 positions agree with TRBD1. Germline CDR1 LNHDA, CDR2 SQIVND (reference sequence). The CDR3 consists of 15 residues. V was pared by 3 bases and J by 4 bases, with 6 bases of the junction left unmatched. CDR3 region: CASSINHRGNQPQHF. The CDR3 region has the DNA TGTGCCAGTAGTATTAATCACAGGGGTAATCAGCCCCAGCATTTT. Supplemented by reference TRBV19 and TRBJ1-5, the full variable domain reads DGGITQSPKYLFRKEGQNVTLSCEQNLNHDAMYWYRQDPGQGLRLIYYSQIVNDFQKGDIAEGYSVSREKKESFPLTVTSAQKNPTAFYLCASSINHRGNQPQHFGDGTRLSIL.

CDR3: CATSGPRVQQPQHF. Written as DNA, the CDR3 is TGTGCCACCAGCGGACCGAGGGTTCAGCAGCCCCAGCATTTT. V and J are TRBV15 and TRBJ1-5; D unresolved. Germline V lookup: CDR1 LNHNV, CDR2 YYDKDF (reference sequence). The CDR3 loop spans 14 amino acids. The V end lost 5 bases, the J end lost 7 bases, and 15 bases lay between the germline ends.

The chain uses TRBV6-1 and TRBJ2-2, with 7 bases fitting TRBD2. V trimming: 6 bases; J trimming: 0 bases; junction bases outside the gene matches: 4. The CDR3 consists of 15 residues. The germline V gene has CDR1 MNHNS and CDR2 SASEGT. The CDR3: CASRREKANTGELFF. The CDR3 region has the DNA TGTGCCAGCAGGCGGGAGAAGGCGAACACCGGGGAGCTGTTTTTT.

The V call is TRBV30, the J call TRBJ1-1, with D possibly being TRBD1 (5 bases). The CDR3 runs to 13 residues. V gave up 4 bases and J gave up 3 bases, with 12 bases separating them. Germline V CDR1 and CDR2: GTSNPN, SVGIG (reference sequence). The CDR3: CAWTRDFYTEAFF. The CDR3 bases are TGTGCCTGGACCCGGGACTTCTACACTGAAGCTTTCTTT.

This clone was seen more than once but under ten times. This chain connects TRBV19 to TRBJ1-5; D ambiguous. The CDR3 runs to 15 residues. The V and J ends lost 2 bases and 2 bases respectively, with 10 bases between them. Germline CDR1 LNHDA, CDR2 SQIVND (reference sequence). CDR3 in amino acids: CASSITAEGNQPQHF. The CDR3 DNA reads as TGTGCCAGTAGTATAACAGCGGAAGGCAATCAGCCCCAGCATTTT.

The chain combines TRBV19 with TRBJ1-1; perhaps TRBD1 as D (5 bases). Per germline, CDR1 LNHDA and CDR2 SQIVND (reference sequence). The CDR3 runs 14 residues. V lost 5 bases and J 7 bases, leaving 17 bases between the germline ends. In nucleotides, the CDR3 is TGTGCCAGTAGTCCCCTTGGGGGGGACGGTGAAGCTTTCTTT. Its translation: CASSPLGGDGEAFF.

The V call is TRBV11-2, the J call TRBJ2-1; a possible D gene is TRBD2 (6 bases). CDR1 is SGHAT and CDR2 is FQNNGV in the germline V gene. The CDR3 is made up of 15 amino acids. Trimming took 6 bases from V and 3 from J, leaving 15 bases between them. The CDR3 spells CASRGRSGRYNEQFF. CDR3 nucleotide sequence: TGTGCCAGCAGGGGGAGGAGCGGCCGCTACAATGAGCAGTTCTTC. The full variable domain, with the rest looked up from reference TRBV11-2 and TRBJ2-1, is EAGVAQSPRYKIIEKRQSVAFWCNPISGHATLYWYQQILGQGPKLLIQFQNNGVVDDSQLPKDRFSAERLKGVDSTLKIQPAKLEDSAVYLCASRGRSGRYNEQFFGPGTRLTVL.

The chain carries TRBV28 and TRBJ2-4; tentative D call: TRBD2 (6 bases). This CDR3 has 17 amino acids. The ends were cut back, 2 bases at V and 2 bases at J, with 16 bases in the middle. Germline V CDR1 and CDR2: MDHEN, SYDVKM. CDR3 in amino acids: CASSLATGLGSKNIQYF. CDR3 sequence (DNA): TGTGCCAGCAGTTTAGCAACGGGACTGGGGTCCAAAAACATTCAGTACTTC. Drawing the rest from reference TRBV28 and TRBJ2-4, the complete variable domain is DVKVTQSSRYLVKRTGEKVFLECVQDMDHENMFWYRQDPGLGLRLIYFSYDVKMKEKGDIPEGYSVSREKKERFSLILESASTNQTSMYLCASSLATGLGSKNIQYFGAGTRLSVL.

This clone has just a few counts. The gene calls are TRBV11-2 and TRBJ1-4, with unresolved D. Germline V gene data show CDR1 as SGHAT and CDR2 as FQNNGV. Trimming pared 0 bases from V and 8 bases from J, leaving 16 bases between. This CDR3 has 16 amino acids. CDR3 amino acids: CASSLDQRGRNEKLFF. The CDR3 coding sequence is TGTGCCAGCAGCTTAGATCAGAGAGGGCGGAACGAAAAACTGTTTTTT.

The chain couples TRBV4-1 to TRBJ1-2, with 10 bases lining up with TRBD1. V was pared by 0 bases and J by 0 bases, with 10 bases of the junction left unmatched. Germline V gene data show CDR1 as MGHRA and CDR2 as YSYEKL. The CDR3 length is 19 residues. In DNA form, the CDR3 reads TGCGCCAGCAGCCAAGAGGGACAGGGGTTCAGCGGAGCTAACTATGGCTACACCTTC. Its translation is CASSQEGQGFSGANYGYTF.

V usage is TRBV6-1 and J usage is TRBJ2-7, with D perhaps TRBD2 (6 bases). The CDR3 length is 12 residues. Germline-derived CDR1 and CDR2 are MNHNS and SASEGT. Trimming left V 8 bases short and J 7 bases short, with 15 bases between. The CDR3 loop is CASRRGVREQYF. Here the CDR3 DNA reads TGTGCCAGCCGGAGGGGAGTGCGGGAGCAGTACTTC.

The J gene is TRBJ1-1, the V gene TRBV5-1, with D perhaps TRBD1 (5 bases). V lost 3 bases to trimming and J lost 3 bases, with 15 bases between them. Germline lookup yields CDR1 SGHRS and CDR2 YFSETQ. This CDR3 has 15 amino acids. The CDR3 coding sequence is TGCGCCAGCAGCTCCGGGACGGAGGGATACACTGAAGCTTTCTTT. Protein: CASSSGTEGYTEAFF. Filled out from reference TRBV5-1 and TRBJ1-1, the complete variable domain reads KAGVTQTPRYLIKTRGQQVTLSCSPISGHRSVSWYQQTPGQGLQFLFEYFSETQRNKGNFPGRFSGRQFSNSRSEMNVSTLELGDSALYLCASSSGTEGYTEAFFGQGTRLTVV.